This entry lists 28 T cell receptor beta chains sequenced from one sample in a study of blood T cell repertoires in COVID-19. This table comes from immunoSEQ multiplex PCR, and its TCRdb copy is limited to in-frame clones, with some not included. The sample comprises under 130,000 clones, under 90% of which are singletons, and 10% to 15% rests with the top ten. Material for sequencing was peripheral blood. These receptors were taken from a human donor in a cohort sampled during active or convalescent COVID-19.

The rearrangement links TRBV7-2 to TRBJ1-2; no clear D. The CDR3 length is 12 residues. V shed 8 bases and J shed 8 bases, with 15 bases lying between them. The V gene's germline CDR1 is SGHTA and CDR2 FQGNSA. The CDR3 region is CASSGSSGGYTF. The CDR3 DNA is TGTGCCAGCTCAGGTTCCAGTGGCGGCTACACCTTC.

V gene TRBV3-1 (or the pseudogene TRBV3-2) combines with J gene TRBJ1-4; D ambiguous. The CDR3 consists of 15 residues. The germline CDR1 and CDR2 sequences are LGHDT and YNNKEL (reference sequence). V shed 10 bases and J shed 2 bases, with 17 bases lying between them. The CDR3 coding sequence is TGTGCCACCAAAGAGGGCGGGCAGACTAATGAAAAACTGTTTTTT. Translating gives CATKEGGQTNEKLFF.

This chain uses TRBV6-5 with TRBJ1-6, with no clear D. The germline gives CDR1 MNHEY, CDR2 SVGAGI. This CDR3 is 15 amino acids long. V lost 0 bases to trimming and J lost 7 bases, with 10 bases between them. DNA for the CDR3: TGTGCCAGCAGTTACTCGTGGGGAGAAAATTCACCCCTCCACTTT. Its translation is CASSYSWGENSPLHF.

V gene TRBV4-3 combines with J gene TRBJ1-6, with D perhaps matching TRBD1 (6 bases). V was shortened by 4 bases and J by 6 bases, with 13 bases between the two germline ends. The CDR3 is 15 amino acids. CDR1 LGHNA and CDR2 YSLEER come from the germline V gene. The CDR3 nucleotides read TGCGCCAGCAGCCGGGGGACACAAGCTAATTCACCCCTCCACTTT. Translating gives CASSRGTQANSPLHF.

This clone was seen just once. The chain uses TRBV7-8 and TRBJ2-7; the D is unclear. The CDR3 is 12 amino acids. CDR1 and CDR2 from the germline V gene are SGHVS and FQNEAQ. The V gene lost 2 bases and the J gene lost 6 bases, with 8 bases spanning the gap. This chain's CDR3 is CASSLRPGEQYF. The CDR3 DNA sequence: TGTGCCAGCAGCTTAAGGCCGGGCGAGCAGTACTTC.

The chain links TRBV19 to TRBJ1-1, with TRBD1 matching over 7 bases. J lost 5 bases, V lost 3 bases, and 6 bases had no gene match. Germline CDR1 is LNHDA and CDR2 is SQIVND (reference sequence). There are 14 residues in the CDR3. Written as DNA, the CDR3 is TGTGCCAGTAGTATTAGGGGGCAGGGGACTGAAGCTTTCTTT. It codes for CASSIRGQGTEAFF.

The chain uses TRBV3-1 (or the pseudogene TRBV3-2) and TRBJ1-5; 8 bases agree with TRBD1. Germline V gene lookup returns CDR1 LGHDT and CDR2 YNNKEL (reference sequence). The CDR3 has 15 amino acids. The J segment lost 6 bases and the V segment lost 2 bases, leaving 6 bases of the junction unmatched. CDR3 sequence reads: CASSQSGQERQPQHF. The DNA of the CDR3 is TGTGCCAGCAGCCAATCGGGACAGGAGCGTCAGCCCCAGCATTTT.

The rearrangement uses TRBV19 and TRBJ1-2, with 8 positions matching TRBD1. The CDR3 covers 16 residues. After removal of 4 bases from V and 3 bases from J, the junction contained 10 bases not matched to a gene. CDR1 is LNHDA, CDR2 SQIVND, per germline (reference sequence). CDR3 in amino acids: CASSKVTGAGDYGYTF. CDR3 bases: TGTGCCAGTAGTAAAGTGACAGGGGCCGGGGACTATGGCTACACCTTC. The full variable domain, in which reference TRBV19 and TRBJ1-2 provide the parts outside the CDR3, is DGGITQSPKYLFRKEGQNVTLSCEQNLNHDAMYWYRQDPGQGLRLIYYSQIVNDFQKGDIAEGYSVSREKKESFPLTVTSAQKNPTAFYLCASSKVTGAGDYGYTFGSGTRLTVV.

The chain couples TRBV11-2 to TRBJ1-1; D unclear. The CDR3 extends over 13 amino acids. The V end was cut by 0 bases, the J end by 7 bases, with 9 bases between. Per the germline V gene, CDR1 is SGHAT and CDR2 is FQNNGV. Written as DNA, the CDR3 is TGTGCCAGCAGCTTAGACGCGGTAGGTGAAGCTTTCTTT. This codes for CASSLDAVGEAFF.

The rearrangement uses TRBV4-3 and TRBJ2-5; tentative D call: TRBD2 (7 bases). This CDR3 region has 15 residues. V lost 0 bases and J 1 base, leaving 9 bases between the germline ends. Germline V CDR1 and CDR2: LGHNA, YSLEER. The CDR3 reads CASSQERGAQETQYF. CDR3 bases: TGCGCCAGCAGCCAAGAACGGGGGGCCCAAGAGACCCAGTACTTC.

The genes are TRBV7-2 and TRBJ2-1, with D possibly being TRBD2 (5 bases). Germline CDR1 reads SGHTA; CDR2 reads FQGNSA. The V end was cut by 3 bases, the J end by 0 bases, with 21 bases between. The CDR3 loop spans 19 amino acids. The CDR3 spells CASSFLRGVRGSSYNEQFF. Written as DNA, the CDR3 is TGTGCCAGCAGCTTCCTCCGGGGAGTTCGGGGAAGCTCCTACAATGAGCAGTTCTTC.

This chain joins TRBV19 and TRBJ1-2; D may be TRBD1 (6 bases). V was pared by 4 bases and J by 2 bases, with 8 bases between. The germline V gene encodes CDR1 LNHDA and CDR2 SQIVND (reference sequence). The CDR3 contains 13 residues. CDR3 loop: CASSNTGNYGYTF. CDR3 nucleotides: TGTGCCAGTAGTAATACAGGGAACTATGGCTACACCTTC.

This sequence joins TRBV14 and TRBJ2-2, with TRBD1 identical over 10 bases. Germline-derived CDR1 and CDR2 are SGHDN and FVKESK. This CDR3 comprises 16 residues. Unmatched junction bases numbered 7, after V lost 4 bases and J lost 5 bases. The CDR3 DNA is TGTGCCAGCAGCCGGGGAGACAGGGGGCGAACCGGGGAGCTGTTTTTT. This translates into CASSRGDRGRTGELFF.

The chain uses TRBV11-2 and TRBJ2-1; the D gene is possibly TRBD2 (5 bases). Germline CDR1 and CDR2: SGHAT and FQNNGV. The CDR3 has 15 amino acids. Trimming took off 5 bases at V and 2 bases at J, with 13 bases between the two ends. CDR3 sequence: CASSPGSETYNEQFF. DNA for the CDR3: TGTGCCAGCAGCCCTGGGAGTGAGACCTACAATGAGCAGTTCTTC.

V usage is TRBV10-2 and J usage is TRBJ1-2, with 9 bases fitting TRBD1. Germline values: CDR1 WSHSY, CDR2 SAAADI. V trimming: 2 bases; J trimming: 3 bases; junction bases outside the gene matches: 4. CDR3 length equals 15 residues. CDR3 DNA sequence: TGCGCCAGCAGTGAGCCGGGACAGGGCTACTATGGCTACACCTTC. Translated: CASSEPGQGYYGYTF.

This chain connects TRBV19 to TRBJ1-4; 8 bases align to TRBD1. Germline V gene sequence: CDR1 LNHDA, CDR2 SQIVND (reference sequence). The CDR3 loop spans 14 amino acids. The V gene end was trimmed by 5 bases and the J gene end by 7 bases; junction bases not matched to a gene: 6. The CDR3 sequence: CASSPRGLGEKLFF. For the CDR3, the DNA is TGTGCCAGTAGTCCCAGGGGGCTTGGTGAAAAACTGTTTTTT.

The chain has TRBV19 and TRBJ2-1, with TRBD2 identical over 10 bases. Looked up from germline, CDR1 is LNHDA and CDR2 is SQIVND (reference sequence). The CDR3 runs to 15 residues. Germline trimming cut 8 bases from V and 0 bases from J; bases unmatched to any gene: 4. CDR3 sequence reads: CASATSGNSYNEQFF. The DNA of the CDR3 is TGTGCCAGTGCTACTAGCGGGAACTCCTACAATGAGCAGTTCTTC.

CDR3 sequence reads: CASSRSRGSTEAFF. The CDR3 DNA follows: TGTGCCAGCAGTAGATCCAGGGGTAGCACTGAAGCTTTCTTT. The chain carries TRBV9 and TRBJ1-1, with D perhaps matching TRBD1 (6 bases). V was clipped by 5 bases and J by 4 bases, with 15 bases between them. The CDR3 has 14 amino acids. CDR1 is SGDLS and CDR2 is YYNGEE in the germline V gene.

The chain uses TRBV4-1 and TRBJ1-6, with TRBD1 as a possible D gene (6 bases). Germline V gene data show CDR1 as MGHRA and CDR2 as YSYEKL. This CDR3 is 16 amino acids long. Trimming left V 1 base short and J 10 bases short, with 17 bases between. CDR3 DNA sequence: TGCGCCAGCAGCCAAGTGTTCAGGACAGATAGATCACCCCTCCACTTT. Its translation: CASSQVFRTDRSPLHF.

The chain recombines TRBV2 with TRBJ2-2, with 7 bases fitting TRBD1. The CDR3 length is 15 residues. Per the germline V gene, CDR1 is SNHLY and CDR2 is FYNNEI. Trimming removed 2 bases from V and 3 bases from J; junction bases left unmatched: 3. The CDR3 DNA sequence: TGTGCCAGCAGTGAAAGAGGGGGCTACACCGGGGAGCTGTTTTTT. It codes for CASSERGGYTGELFF.

The J gene is TRBJ1-4, the V gene TRBV10-2; 9 bases fit TRBD1. The CDR3 consists of 17 residues. J lost 8 bases, V lost 0 bases, and 10 bases had no gene match. The germline CDR1 and CDR2 sequences are WSHSY and SAAADI. The DNA of the CDR3 is TGCGCCAGCAGTGAGTCGACTTTACAGGGGGCGAGCGAAAAACTGTTTTTT. This sequence encodes CASSESTLQGASEKLFF.

This chain joins TRBV21-1 and TRBJ1-3. TRBV21-1 is a documented pseudogene. The CDR3 covers 16 residues. CDR3 sequence reads: CASSKVWRRGGNTIYF. The CDR3 DNA follows: TGTGCCAGCAGCAAAGTTTGGAGGCGAGGAGGAAACACCATATATTTT.

The rearrangement links TRBV2 to TRBJ2-5; D perhaps matches TRBD2 (6 bases). Germline CDR1 SNHLY, CDR2 FYNNEI. V gave up 1 base and J gave up 1 base, with 7 bases separating them. This CDR3 has 14 residues. In DNA, the CDR3 is TGTGCCAGCAGTGAAGGGAGGGGCCAAGAGACCCAGTACTTC. Residues: CASSEGRGQETQYF.

The chain carries TRBV11-2 and TRBJ1-1, with TRBD1 as a possible D gene (5 bases). Per the germline V gene, CDR1 is SGHAT and CDR2 is FQNNGV. The CDR3 spans 14 residues. The V end was cut by 3 bases, the J end by 11 bases, with 19 bases between. The CDR3 nucleotides are TGTGCCAGCAGCTTTGCCCTTCAGGCAGGGCAGGCTTTCTTT. It specifies CASSFALQAGQAFF.

The chain combines TRBV29-1 with TRBJ1-1; TRBD1 aligns across 8 bases. Germline V gene data show CDR1 as SQVTM and CDR2 as ANQGSEA. This CDR3 has 13 amino acids. V lost 6 bases, J lost 1 base, and 4 bases stayed unmatched. CDR3 in amino acids: CSVEQGANTEAFF. CDR3 DNA sequence: TGCAGCGTCGAGCAGGGGGCGAACACTGAAGCTTTCTTT.

The genes are TRBV27 and TRBJ2-1; D not resolved. CDR1 is MNHEY and CDR2 is SMNVEV in the germline V gene (reference sequence). V lost 7 bases and J lost 0, with 13 bases in between. The CDR3 is 15 amino acids. The CDR3 coding sequence is TGTGCCAGCAATATACAGTACAGCTCCTACAATGAGCAGTTCTTC. Translated: CASNIQYSSYNEQFF.

V is TRBV7-2 and J is TRBJ2-1; D may be TRBD1 (5 bases). V lost 4 bases to trimming and J lost 7 bases, with 14 bases between them. The germline V gene encodes CDR1 SGHTA and CDR2 FQGNSA. The CDR3 is 14 amino acids. The CDR3 protein is CASSSLDRGNEQFF. Written as DNA, the CDR3 is TGTGCCAGCAGCTCCCTCGATAGGGGAAATGAGCAGTTCTTC.

The CDR3 nucleotides read TGTGCCAGCAGCAAGTTAGCGAAGGAGCAGTACTTC. This codes for CASSKLAKEQYF. The genes are TRBV5-4 and TRBJ2-7, with D possibly matching TRBD2 (5 bases). Per the germline V gene, CDR1 is SGHNT and CDR2 is YYREEE (reference sequence). Trimming shortened V by 4 bases and J by 7 bases, and 12 bases separated the two germline ends. This CDR3 spans 12 amino acids.